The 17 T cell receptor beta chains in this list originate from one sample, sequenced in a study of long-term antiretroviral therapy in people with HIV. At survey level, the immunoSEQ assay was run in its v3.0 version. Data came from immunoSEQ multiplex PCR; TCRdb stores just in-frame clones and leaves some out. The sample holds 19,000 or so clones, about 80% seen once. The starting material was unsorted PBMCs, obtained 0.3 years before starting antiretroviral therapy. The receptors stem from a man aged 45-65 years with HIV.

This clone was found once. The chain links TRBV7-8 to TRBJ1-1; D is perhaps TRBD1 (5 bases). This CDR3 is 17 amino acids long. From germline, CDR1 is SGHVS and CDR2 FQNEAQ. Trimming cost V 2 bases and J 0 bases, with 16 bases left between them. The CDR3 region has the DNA TGTGCCAGCAGCTTAACAAGGGACCTCCCGATGAACACTGAAGCTTTCTTT. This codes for CASSLTRDLPMNTEAFF.

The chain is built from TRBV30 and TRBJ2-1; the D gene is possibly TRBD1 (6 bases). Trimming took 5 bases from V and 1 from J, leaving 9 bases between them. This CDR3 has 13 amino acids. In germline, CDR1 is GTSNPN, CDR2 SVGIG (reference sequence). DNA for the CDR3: TGTGCCTGGTGGACAGAGTCCTACAATGAGCAGTTCTTC. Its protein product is CAWWTESYNEQFF.

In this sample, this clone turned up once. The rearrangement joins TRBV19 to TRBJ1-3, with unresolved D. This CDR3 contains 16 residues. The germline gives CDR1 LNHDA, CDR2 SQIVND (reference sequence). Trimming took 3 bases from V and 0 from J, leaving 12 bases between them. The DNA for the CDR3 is TGTGCCAGTAGTATTTTTATAGGCAACTCTGGAAACACCATATATTTT. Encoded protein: CASSIFIGNSGNTIYF. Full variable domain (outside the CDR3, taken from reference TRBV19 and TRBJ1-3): DGGITQSPKYLFRKEGQNVTLSCEQNLNHDAMYWYRQDPGQGLRLIYYSQIVNDFQKGDIAEGYSVSREKKESFPLTVTSAQKNPTAFYLCASSIFIGNSGNTIYFGEGSWLTVV.

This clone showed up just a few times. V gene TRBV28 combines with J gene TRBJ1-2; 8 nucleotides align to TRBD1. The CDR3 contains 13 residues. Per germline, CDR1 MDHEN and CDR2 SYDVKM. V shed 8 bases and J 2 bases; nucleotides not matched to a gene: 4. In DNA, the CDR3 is TGTGCCAGCCTGCGGACAGGGAACTATGGCTACACCTTC. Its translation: CASLRTGNYGYTF.

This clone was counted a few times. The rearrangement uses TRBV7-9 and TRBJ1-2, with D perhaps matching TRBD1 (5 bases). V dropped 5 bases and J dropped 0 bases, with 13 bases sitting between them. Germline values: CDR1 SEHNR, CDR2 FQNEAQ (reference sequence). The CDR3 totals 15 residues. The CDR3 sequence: CASSPRVEPNYGYTF. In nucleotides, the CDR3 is TGTGCCAGCAGCCCCAGGGTAGAGCCTAACTATGGCTACACCTTC.

Here the CDR3 DNA reads TGTGCCAGTAGTCCGAGACAGCGCACAGATACGCAGTATTTT. Encoded protein: CASSPRQRTDTQYF. J is TRBJ2-3 and V is TRBV19, with D possibly matching TRBD1 (5 bases). Trimming took off 5 bases at V and 1 base at J, with 10 bases between the two ends. Looked up from germline, CDR1 is LNHDA and CDR2 is SQIVND (reference sequence). The CDR3 covers 14 residues.

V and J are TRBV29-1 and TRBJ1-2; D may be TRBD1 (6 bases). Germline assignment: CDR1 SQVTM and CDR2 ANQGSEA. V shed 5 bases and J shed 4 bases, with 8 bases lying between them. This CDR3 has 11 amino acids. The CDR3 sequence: CSVRGGYGYTF. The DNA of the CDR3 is TGCAGCGTTAGAGGGGGCTATGGCTACACCTTC.

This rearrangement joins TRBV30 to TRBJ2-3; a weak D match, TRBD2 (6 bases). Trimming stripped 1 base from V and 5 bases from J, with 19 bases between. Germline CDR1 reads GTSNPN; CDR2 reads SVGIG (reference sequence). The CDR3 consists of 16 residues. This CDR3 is CAWSALSWRGGDTQYF. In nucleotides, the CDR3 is TGTGCCTGGAGTGCCCTTAGTTGGAGGGGAGGAGATACGCAGTATTTT.

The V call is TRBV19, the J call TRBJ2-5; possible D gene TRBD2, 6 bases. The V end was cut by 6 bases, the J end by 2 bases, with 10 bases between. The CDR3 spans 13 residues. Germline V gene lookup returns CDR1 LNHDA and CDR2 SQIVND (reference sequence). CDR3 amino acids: CASRSSGQETQYF. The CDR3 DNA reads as TGTGCCAGTAGGTCCAGCGGGCAAGAGACCCAGTACTTC.

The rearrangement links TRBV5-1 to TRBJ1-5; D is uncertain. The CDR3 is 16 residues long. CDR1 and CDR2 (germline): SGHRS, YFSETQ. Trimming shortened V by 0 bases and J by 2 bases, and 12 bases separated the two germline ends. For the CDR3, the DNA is TGCGCCAGCAGCTTGGGCCCAGCCCGGGGCAATCAGCCCCAGCATTTT. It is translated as CASSLGPARGNQPQHF.

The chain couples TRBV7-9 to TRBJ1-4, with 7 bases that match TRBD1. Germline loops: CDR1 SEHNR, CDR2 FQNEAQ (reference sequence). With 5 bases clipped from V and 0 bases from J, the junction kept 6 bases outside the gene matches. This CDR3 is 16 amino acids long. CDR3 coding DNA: TGTGCCAGCAGCGGAGGGACAGTTGCAACTAATGAAAAACTGTTTTTT. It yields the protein CASSGGTVATNEKLFF.

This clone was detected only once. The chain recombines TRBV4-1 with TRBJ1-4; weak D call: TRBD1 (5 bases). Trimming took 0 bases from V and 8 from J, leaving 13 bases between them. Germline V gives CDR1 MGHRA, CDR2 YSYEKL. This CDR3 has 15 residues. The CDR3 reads CASSQDRGIGEKLFF. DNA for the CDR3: TGCGCCAGCAGCCAAGATCGGGGCATAGGAGAAAAACTGTTTTTT.

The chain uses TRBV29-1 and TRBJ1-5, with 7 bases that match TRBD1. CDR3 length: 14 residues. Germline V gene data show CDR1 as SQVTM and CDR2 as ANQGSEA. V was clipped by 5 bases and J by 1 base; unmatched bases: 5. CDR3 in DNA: TGCAGCGTTTGGGACAGAGTGAGCAATCAGCCCCAGCATTTT. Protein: CSVWDRVSNQPQHF.

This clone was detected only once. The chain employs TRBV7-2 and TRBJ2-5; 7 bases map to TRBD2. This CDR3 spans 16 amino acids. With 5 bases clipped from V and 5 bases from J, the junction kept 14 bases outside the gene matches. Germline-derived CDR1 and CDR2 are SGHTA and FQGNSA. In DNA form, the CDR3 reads TGTGCCAGCAGCCCACCGGGGGTTGGGGGAGGGGAGACCCAGTACTTC. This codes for CASSPPGVGGGETQYF.

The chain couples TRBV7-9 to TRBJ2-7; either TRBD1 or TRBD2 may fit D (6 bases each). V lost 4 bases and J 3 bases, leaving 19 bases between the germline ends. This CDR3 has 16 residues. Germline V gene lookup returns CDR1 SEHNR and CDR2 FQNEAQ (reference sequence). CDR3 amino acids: CASSWGGQRNYYEQYF. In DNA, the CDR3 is TGTGCCAGCAGCTGGGGAGGACAGAGAAACTACTACGAGCAGTACTTC. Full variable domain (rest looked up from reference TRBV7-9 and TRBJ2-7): DTGVSQNPRHKITKRGQNVTFRCDPISEHNRLYWYRQTLGQGPEFLTYFQNEAQLEKSRLLSDRFSAERPKGSFSTLEIQRTEQGDSAMYLCASSWGGQRNYYEQYFGPGTRLTVT.

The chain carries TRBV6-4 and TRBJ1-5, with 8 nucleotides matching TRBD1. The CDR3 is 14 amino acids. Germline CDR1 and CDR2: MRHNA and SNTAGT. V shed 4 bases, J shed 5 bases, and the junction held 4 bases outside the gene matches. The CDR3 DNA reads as TGTGCCAGCAGTGCGACAGGGGAAGATCAGCCCCAGCATTTT. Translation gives CASSATGEDQPQHF.

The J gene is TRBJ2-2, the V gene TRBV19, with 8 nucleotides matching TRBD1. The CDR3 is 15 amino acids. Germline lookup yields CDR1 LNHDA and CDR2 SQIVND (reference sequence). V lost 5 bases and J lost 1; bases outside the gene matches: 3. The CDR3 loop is CASSRTGQNTGELFF. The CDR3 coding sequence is TGTGCCAGTAGTCGGACAGGGCAGAACACCGGGGAGCTGTTTTTT. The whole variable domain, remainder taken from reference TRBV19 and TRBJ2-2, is DGGITQSPKYLFRKEGQNVTLSCEQNLNHDAMYWYRQDPGQGLRLIYYSQIVNDFQKGDIAEGYSVSREKKESFPLTVTSAQKNPTAFYLCASSRTGQNTGELFFGEGSRLTVL.